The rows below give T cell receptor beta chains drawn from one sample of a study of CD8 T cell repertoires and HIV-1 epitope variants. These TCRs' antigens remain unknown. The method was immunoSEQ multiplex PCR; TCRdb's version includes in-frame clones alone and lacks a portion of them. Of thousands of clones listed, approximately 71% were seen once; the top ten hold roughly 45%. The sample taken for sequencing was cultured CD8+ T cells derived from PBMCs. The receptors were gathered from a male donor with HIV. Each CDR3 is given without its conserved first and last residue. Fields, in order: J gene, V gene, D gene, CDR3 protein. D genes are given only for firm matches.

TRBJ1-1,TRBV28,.,ASSFIMDTEAF
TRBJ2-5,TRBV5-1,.,ASSLAGQQETQY
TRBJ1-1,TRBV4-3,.,ASSQGVISNTEAF
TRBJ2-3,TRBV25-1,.,ASTQGASDTDTQY
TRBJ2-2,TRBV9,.,ASSVGRFAANTGELF
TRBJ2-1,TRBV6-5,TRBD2,ASSYWTSGYNEQF
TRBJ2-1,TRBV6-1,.,ASSESPPVYNEQF
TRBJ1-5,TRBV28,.,ASTGVRNQPQH
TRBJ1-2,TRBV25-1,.,ASSEPPGDGYT
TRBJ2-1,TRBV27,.,ASSLGQGGYEQF
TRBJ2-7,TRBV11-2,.,ASSLRAGEQY
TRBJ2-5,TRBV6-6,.,ASSSLGTQY
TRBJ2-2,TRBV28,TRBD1,ASRVQGGTGELF
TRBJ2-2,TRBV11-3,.,ASSPWTGTDTGELF
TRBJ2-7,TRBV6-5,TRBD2,ASSYSTSAYEQY
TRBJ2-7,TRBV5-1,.,ASGEEFYEQY
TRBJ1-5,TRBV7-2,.,ASSLRPNQPQH
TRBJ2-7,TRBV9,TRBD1,ASSVSGTGAEQY
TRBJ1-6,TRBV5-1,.,ASSLGGDSPLH
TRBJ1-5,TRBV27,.,ASSQFQGISNQPQH
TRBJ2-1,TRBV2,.,ASTYGGYNEQF
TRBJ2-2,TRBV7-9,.,ASSHIKGRDTGELF
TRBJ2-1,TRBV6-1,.,ASSEGGTLNEQF
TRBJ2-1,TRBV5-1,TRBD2,ASSLAGLGGNEQF
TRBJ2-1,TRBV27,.,ASSLLENPYNEQF
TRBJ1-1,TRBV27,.,ASSFYLGTEAF
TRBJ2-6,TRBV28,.,ASSFPPGADLSGANVLT
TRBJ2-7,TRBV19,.,ASSIAGDTLYEQY
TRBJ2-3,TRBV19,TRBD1,ASSPTRGTDFHTDTQY
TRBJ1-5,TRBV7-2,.,ASSLVWDLDQPQH
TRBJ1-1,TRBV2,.,ASSEDYLNTEAF
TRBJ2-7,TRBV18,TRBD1,ASSTGGAGEQY
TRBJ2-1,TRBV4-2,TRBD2,ASSQEGGGINEQF
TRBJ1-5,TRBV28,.,ASSLEQAYQPQH
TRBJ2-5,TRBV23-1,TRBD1,ASSQRTGVSLRETQY
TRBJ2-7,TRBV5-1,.,ASSPNRDTAYEQY
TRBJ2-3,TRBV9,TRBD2,ASSPLAGPVGDTQY
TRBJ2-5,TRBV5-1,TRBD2,ASSLAGAGGETQY
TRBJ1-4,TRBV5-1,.,ASTPGGNEKLF
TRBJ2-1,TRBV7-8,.,ASSLVIGRSSYNEQF
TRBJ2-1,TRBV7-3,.,ASSQYVGSYNEQF
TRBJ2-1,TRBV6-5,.,ASITESNEQF
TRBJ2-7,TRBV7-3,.,ASSLYLGAYEQY
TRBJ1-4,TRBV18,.,ASSPRPGNNEKLF
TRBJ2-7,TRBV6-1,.,ASSLDSHHNYEQY
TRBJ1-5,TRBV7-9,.,ASSDARAGGNQPQH
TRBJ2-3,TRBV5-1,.,ASSLGRDTQY
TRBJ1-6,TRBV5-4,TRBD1,ASSLGRGLTPLH
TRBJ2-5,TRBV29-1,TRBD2,SVVWWGLGAQETQY
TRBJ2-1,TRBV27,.,ASSLGDSYNEQF
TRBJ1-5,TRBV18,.,ASSPPGGAGQPQH
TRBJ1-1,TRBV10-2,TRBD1,ASSDSSGTVNTEAF
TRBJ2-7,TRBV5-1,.,ASSLGDASYEQY
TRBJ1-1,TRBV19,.,ASGDGYGTEAF
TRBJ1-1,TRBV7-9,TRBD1,ASSLGQGMNTEAF
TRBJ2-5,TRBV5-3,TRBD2,ASSFSSGGQETQY
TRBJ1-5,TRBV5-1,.,ASIQGRIQPQH